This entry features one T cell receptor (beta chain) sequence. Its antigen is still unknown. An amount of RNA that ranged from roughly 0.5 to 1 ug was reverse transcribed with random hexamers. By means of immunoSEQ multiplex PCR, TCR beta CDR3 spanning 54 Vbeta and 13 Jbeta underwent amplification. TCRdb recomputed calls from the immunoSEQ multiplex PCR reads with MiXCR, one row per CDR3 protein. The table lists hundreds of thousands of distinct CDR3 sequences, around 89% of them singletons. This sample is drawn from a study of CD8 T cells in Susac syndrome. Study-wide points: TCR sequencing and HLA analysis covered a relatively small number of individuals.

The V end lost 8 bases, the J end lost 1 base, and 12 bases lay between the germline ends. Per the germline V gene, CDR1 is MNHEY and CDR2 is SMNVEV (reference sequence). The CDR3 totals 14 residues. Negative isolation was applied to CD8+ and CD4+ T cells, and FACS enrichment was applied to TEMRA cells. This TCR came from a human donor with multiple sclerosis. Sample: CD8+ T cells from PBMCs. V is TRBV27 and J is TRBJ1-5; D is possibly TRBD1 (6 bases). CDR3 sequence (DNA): TGTGCCAGCTCATTACAGGGAAGCAATCAGCCCCAGCATTTT. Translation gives CASSLQGSNQPQHF.